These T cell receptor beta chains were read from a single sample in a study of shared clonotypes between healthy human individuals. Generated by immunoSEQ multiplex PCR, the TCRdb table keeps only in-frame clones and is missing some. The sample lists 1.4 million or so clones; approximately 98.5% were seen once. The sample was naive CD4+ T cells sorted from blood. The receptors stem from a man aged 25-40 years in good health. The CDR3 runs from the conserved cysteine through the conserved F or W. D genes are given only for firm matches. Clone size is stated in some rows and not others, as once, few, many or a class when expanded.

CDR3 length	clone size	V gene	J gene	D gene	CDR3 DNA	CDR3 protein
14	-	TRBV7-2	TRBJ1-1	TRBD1	TGTGCCAGCAGAAGCCGGGACAGAGAGGCTGAAGCTTTCTTT	CASRSRDREAEAFF
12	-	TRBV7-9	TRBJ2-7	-	TGTGCCAGCAGCTTCATCTCCTACGAGCAGTACTTC	CASSFISYEQYF
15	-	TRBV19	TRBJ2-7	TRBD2	TGTGCCAGTAAACGGGGTAGCGGGACCACCTACGAGCAGTACTTC	CASKRGSGTTYEQYF
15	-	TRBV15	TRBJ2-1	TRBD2	TGTGCCACCAGCAGAGGGACTAGCGGGACCAATGAGCAGTTCTTC	CATSRGTSGTNEQFF
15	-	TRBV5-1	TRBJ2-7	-	TGCGCCAGCAGCTGGGGGGGCCCTGGAGCCTACGAGCAGTACTTC	CASSWGGPGAYEQYF
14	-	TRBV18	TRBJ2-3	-	TGTGCCAGCTCACCCGGACTGAGCACAGATACGCAGTATTTT	CASSPGLSTDTQYF
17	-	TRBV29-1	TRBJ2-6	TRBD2	TGCAGCGTTGACAGGAGCGGGAGTAAGTCTGGGGCCAACGTCCTGACTTTC	CSVDRSGSKSGANVLTF
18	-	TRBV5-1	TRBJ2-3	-	TGCGCCAGCAGCTTGGAGGGGCTAGCGGCCAACAGGGCAGATACGCAGTATTTT	CASSLEGLAANRADTQYF
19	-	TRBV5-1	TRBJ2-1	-	TGCGCCAGCAGAGATTCACTCGCAGTCCTGGCCCGCTCCTACAATGAGCAGTTCTTC	CASRDSLAVLARSYNEQFF
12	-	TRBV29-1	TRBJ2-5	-	TGCAGCGTTGTCCCAGGGACCGAGACCCAGTACTTC	CSVVPGTETQYF
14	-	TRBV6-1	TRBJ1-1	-	TGTGCCAGCAGTGAAGATGGGAGGGCCACTGAAGCTTTCTTT	CASSEDGRATEAFF
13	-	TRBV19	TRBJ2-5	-	TGTGCCACTAGGAGGACGGACAAAGAGACCCAGTACTTC	CATRRTDKETQYF
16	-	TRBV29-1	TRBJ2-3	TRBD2	TGCAGCGAAAGAGTCGGACTAGCGGGAGGACCAGATACGCAGTATTTT	CSERVGLAGGPDTQYF
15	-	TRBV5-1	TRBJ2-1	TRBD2	TGCGCCAGCAGCCTCCAAGCGGGAGGGGTTAGTGAGCAGTTCTTC	CASSLQAGGVSEQFF
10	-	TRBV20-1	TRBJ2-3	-	TGCAGTGGCTTCCAAGATACGCAGTATTTT	CSGFQDTQYF
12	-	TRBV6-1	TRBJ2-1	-	TGTGCCAGCAGTGAAAGGGGCACTTGGCAGTTCTTC	CASSERGTWQFF
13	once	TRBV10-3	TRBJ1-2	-	TGTGCCAGTTCAGGGCTCATTGTCTATGGCTACACCTTC	CASSGLIVYGYTF
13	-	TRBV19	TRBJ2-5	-	TGTGCCAGTAGTATAAGGTACCAAGAGACCCAGTACTTC	CASSIRYQETQYF